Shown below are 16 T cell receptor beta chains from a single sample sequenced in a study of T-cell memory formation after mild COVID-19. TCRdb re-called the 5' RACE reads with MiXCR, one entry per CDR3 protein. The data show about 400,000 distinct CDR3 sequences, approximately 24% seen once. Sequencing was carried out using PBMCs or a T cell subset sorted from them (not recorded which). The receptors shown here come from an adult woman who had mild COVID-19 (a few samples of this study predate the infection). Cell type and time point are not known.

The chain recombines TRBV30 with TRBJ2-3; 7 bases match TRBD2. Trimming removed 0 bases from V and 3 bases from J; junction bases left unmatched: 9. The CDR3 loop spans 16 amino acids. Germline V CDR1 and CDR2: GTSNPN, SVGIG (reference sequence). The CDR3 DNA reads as TGTGCCTGGAGTGTGGCGCCCAGCGGGGTAACAGATACGCAGTATTTT. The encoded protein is CAWSVAPSGVTDTQYF. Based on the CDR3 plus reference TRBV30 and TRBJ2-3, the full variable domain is SQTIHQWPATLVQPVGSPLSLECTVEGTSNPNLYWYRQAAGRGLQLLFYSVGIGQISSEVPQNLSASRPQDRQFILSSKKLLLSDSGFYLCAWSVAPSGVTDTQYFGPGTRLTVL.

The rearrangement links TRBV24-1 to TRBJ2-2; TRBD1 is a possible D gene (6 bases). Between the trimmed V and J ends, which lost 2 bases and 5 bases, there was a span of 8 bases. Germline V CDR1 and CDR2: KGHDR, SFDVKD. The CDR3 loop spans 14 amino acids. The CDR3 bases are TGTGCCACCAGTGATTGGGACACTACCGGGGAGCTGTTTTTT. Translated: CATSDWDTTGELFF.

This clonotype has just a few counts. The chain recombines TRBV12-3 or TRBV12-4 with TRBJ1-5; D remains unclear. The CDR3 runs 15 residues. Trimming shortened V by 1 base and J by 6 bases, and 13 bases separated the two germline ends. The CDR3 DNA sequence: TGTGCCAGCAGTTTAGAGGTAGGACGCCCTCAGCCCCAGCATTTT. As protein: CASSLEVGRPQPQHF.

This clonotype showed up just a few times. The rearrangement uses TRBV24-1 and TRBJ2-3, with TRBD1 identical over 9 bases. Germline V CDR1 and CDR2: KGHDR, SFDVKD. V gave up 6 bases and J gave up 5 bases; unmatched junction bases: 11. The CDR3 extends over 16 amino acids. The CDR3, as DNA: TGTGCCACCAGTCTAAGCGGACAGGGGTCCGGAGATACGCAGTATTTT. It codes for CATSLSGQGSGDTQYF.

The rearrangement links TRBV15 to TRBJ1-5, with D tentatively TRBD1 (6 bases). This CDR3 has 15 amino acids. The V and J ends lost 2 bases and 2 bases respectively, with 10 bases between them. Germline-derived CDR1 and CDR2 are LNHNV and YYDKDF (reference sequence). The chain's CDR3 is CATSRRQGRNQPQHF. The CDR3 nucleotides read TGTGCCACCAGCAGAAGGCAGGGGCGCAATCAGCCCCAGCATTTT. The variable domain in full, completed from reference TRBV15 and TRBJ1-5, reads DAMVIQNPRYQVTQFGKPVTLSCSQTLNHNVMYWYQQKSSQAPKLLFHYYDKDFNNEADTPDNFQSRRPNTSFCFLDIRSPGLGDTAMYLCATSRRQGRNQPQHFGDGTRLSIL.

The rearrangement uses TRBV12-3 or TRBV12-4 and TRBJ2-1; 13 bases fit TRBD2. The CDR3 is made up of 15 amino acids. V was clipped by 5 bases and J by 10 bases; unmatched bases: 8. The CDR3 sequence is CASSPRTSGSREQFF. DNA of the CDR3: TGTGCCAGCAGTCCTCGGACTAGCGGGAGCCGCGAGCAGTTCTTC.

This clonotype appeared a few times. The CDR3 sequence is CAWSLGYNEQFF. The CDR3 DNA reads TGTGCCTGGAGTCTTGGGTACAATGAGCAGTTCTTC. This chain joins TRBV30 and TRBJ2-1; D unresolved. The CDR3 spans 12 residues. In germline, CDR1 is GTSNPN, CDR2 SVGIG (reference sequence). Trimming shortened V by 2 bases and J by 4 bases, and 6 bases separated the two germline ends.

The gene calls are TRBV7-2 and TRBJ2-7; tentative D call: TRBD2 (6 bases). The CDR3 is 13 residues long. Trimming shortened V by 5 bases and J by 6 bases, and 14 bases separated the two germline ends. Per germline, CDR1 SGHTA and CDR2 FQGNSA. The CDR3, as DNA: TGTGCCAGCAGCGAGATTATGGGGGGCGAGCAGTACTTC. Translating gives CASSEIMGGEQYF.

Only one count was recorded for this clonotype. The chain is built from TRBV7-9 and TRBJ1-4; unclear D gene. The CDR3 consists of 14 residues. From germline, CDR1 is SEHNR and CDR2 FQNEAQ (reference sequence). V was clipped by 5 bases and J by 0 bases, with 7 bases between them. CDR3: CASSPKATNEKLFF. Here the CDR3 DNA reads TGTGCCAGCAGCCCAAAAGCAACTAATGAAAAACTGTTTTTT. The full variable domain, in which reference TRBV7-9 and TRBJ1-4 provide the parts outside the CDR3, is DTGVSQNPRHKITKRGQNVTFRCDPISEHNRLYWYRQTLGQGPEFLTYFQNEAQLEKSRLLSDRFSAERPKGSFSTLEIQRTEQGDSAMYLCASSPKATNEKLFFGSGTQLSVL.

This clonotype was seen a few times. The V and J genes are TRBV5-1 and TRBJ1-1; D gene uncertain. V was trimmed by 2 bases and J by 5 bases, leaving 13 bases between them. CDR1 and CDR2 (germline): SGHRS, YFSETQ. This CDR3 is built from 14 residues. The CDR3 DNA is TGCGCCAGCAGCTTCTCTGCGGACGAAACTGAAGCTTTCTTT. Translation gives CASSFSADETEAFF.

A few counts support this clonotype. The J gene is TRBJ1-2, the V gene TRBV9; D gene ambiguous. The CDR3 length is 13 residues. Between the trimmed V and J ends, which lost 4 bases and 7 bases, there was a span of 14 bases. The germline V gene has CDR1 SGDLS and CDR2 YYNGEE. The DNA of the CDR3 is TGTGCCAGCAGCCCAGACCTTCTTACTGGCTACACCTTC. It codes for CASSPDLLTGYTF.

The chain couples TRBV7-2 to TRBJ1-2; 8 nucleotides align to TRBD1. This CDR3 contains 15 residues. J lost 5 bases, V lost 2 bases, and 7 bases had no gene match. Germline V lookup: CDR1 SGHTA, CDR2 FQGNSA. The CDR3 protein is CASSLSGGQGYGYTF. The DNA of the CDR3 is TGTGCCAGCAGCTTATCGGGAGGACAGGGTTATGGCTACACCTTC.

The DNA for the CDR3 is TGCAGTGCTAGAGATCCGACAGCCGGCAATCAGCCCCAGCATTTT. Protein: CSARDPTAGNQPQHF. V usage is TRBV20-1 and J usage is TRBJ1-5; tentative D call: TRBD1 (5 bases). CDR1 is DFQATT and CDR2 is SNEGSKA in the germline V gene (reference sequence). The ends were cut back, 0 bases at V and 2 bases at J, with 11 bases in the middle. The CDR3 covers 15 residues.

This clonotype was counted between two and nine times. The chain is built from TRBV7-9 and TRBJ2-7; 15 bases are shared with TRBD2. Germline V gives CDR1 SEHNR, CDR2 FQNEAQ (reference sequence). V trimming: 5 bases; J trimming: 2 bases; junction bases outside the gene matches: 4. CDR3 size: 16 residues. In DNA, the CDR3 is TGTGCCAGCAGCGAGGGGACTAGCGGGGGGACCTACGAGCAGTACTTC. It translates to CASSEGTSGGTYEQYF. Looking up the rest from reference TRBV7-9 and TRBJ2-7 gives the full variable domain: DTGVSQNPRHKITKRGQNVTFRCDPISEHNRLYWYRQTLGQGPEFLTYFQNEAQLEKSRLLSDRFSAERPKGSFSTLEIQRTEQGDSAMYLCASSEGTSGGTYEQYFGPGTRLTVT.

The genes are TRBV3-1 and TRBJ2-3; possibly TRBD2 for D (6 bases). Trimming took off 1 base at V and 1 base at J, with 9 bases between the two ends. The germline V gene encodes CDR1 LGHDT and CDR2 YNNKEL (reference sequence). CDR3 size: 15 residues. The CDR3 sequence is CASSQVGGGTDTQYF. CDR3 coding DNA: TGTGCCAGCAGCCAAGTGGGGGGTGGCACAGATACGCAGTATTTT.

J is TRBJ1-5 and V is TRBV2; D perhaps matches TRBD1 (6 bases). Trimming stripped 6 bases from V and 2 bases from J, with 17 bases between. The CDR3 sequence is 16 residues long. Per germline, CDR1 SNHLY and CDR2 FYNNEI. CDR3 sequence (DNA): TGTGCCAGCAGCGTTGACAGGTTCAGTCGCAATCAGCCCCAGCATTTT. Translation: CASSVDRFSRNQPQHF. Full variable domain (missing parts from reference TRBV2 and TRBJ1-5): EPEVTQTPSHQVTQMGQEVILRCVPISNHLYFYWYRQILGQKVEFLVSFYNNEISEKSEIFDDQFSVERPDGSNFTLKIRSTKLEDSAMYFCASSVDRFSRNQPQHFGDGTRLSIL.